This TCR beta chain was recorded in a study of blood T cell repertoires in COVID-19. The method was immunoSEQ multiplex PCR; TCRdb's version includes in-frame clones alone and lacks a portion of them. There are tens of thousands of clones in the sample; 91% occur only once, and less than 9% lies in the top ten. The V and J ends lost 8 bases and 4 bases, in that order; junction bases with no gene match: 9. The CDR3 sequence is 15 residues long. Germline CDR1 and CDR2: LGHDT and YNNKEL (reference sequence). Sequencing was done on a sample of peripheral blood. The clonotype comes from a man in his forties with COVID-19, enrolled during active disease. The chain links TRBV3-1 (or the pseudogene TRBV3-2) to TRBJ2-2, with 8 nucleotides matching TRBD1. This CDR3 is CASHGQGGSTGELFF. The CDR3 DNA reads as TGTGCCAGCCACGGACAGGGCGGAAGCACCGGGGAGCTGTTTTTT.